What follows are 16 T cell receptor beta chains derived from one specimen sequenced in a study of T-cell memory formation after mild COVID-19. Each CDR3 protein gets one entry after TCRdb re-called the 5' RACE reads with MiXCR. Altogether 470,000 or so distinct CDR3 sequences are present, around 17% being singletons, with the ten largest covering about a fifth. The material sequenced was PBMCs or a T cell subset sorted from them (not recorded which). These receptor sequences come from a man aged 18 to 30 who had mild COVID-19 (a few samples of this study predate the infection). Cell type and time point are not known.

Only a few counts were recorded for this clonotype. V and J are TRBV6-2 or TRBV6-3 and TRBJ2-2, with D hard to call. Germline V CDR1 and CDR2: MNHEY, SVGEGT. The CDR3 is made up of 16 amino acids. The germline V and J ends were trimmed by 0 bases and 0 bases, with 8 bases remaining between them. The CDR3 sequence: CASSYSIHPNTGELFF. As DNA, the CDR3 is TGTGCCAGCAGTTACTCGATCCACCCGAACACCGGGGAGCTGTTTTTT.

This clonotype was seen repeatedly, ten times or more. This chain joins TRBV7-2 and TRBJ2-1; 9 nucleotides line up with TRBD1. The CDR3 length is 14 residues. Germline loops: CDR1 SGHTA, CDR2 FQGNSA. V shed 5 bases and J 9 bases; nucleotides not matched to a gene: 8. DNA for the CDR3: TGTGCCAGCAGCGTCGGACAGGGGCGAGGTGAGCAGTTCTTC. It specifies CASSVGQGRGEQFF.

The rearrangement joins TRBV2 to TRBJ2-7; possibly TRBD2 for D (5 bases). Trimming shortened V by 2 bases and J by 7 bases, and 12 bases separated the two germline ends. CDR1 and CDR2 (germline): SNHLY, FYNNEI. The CDR3 sequence is 13 residues long. CDR3 in amino acids: CASSENEGREQYF. CDR3 bases: TGTGCCAGCAGTGAAAACGAGGGCCGGGAGCAGTACTTC.

This chain links TRBV27 with TRBJ2-3; 13 bases align to TRBD2. With V trimmed by 6 bases and J by 3 bases, 3 bases remained unmatched. In germline, CDR1 is MNHEY, CDR2 SMNVEV (reference sequence). CDR3 length: 15 amino acids. CDR3 in DNA: TGTGCCAGCAGCAAGACTAGCGGGGGGACAGATACGCAGTATTTT. Its protein is CASSKTSGGTDTQYF.

V gene TRBV5-6 combines with J gene TRBJ1-6; 9 nucleotides match TRBD1. The germline V gene encodes CDR1 SGHDT and CDR2 YYEEEE. The CDR3 sequence is 18 residues long. V gave up 3 bases and J gave up 10 bases; unmatched junction bases: 17. The CDR3 loop reads CASSSAGTGSLRGSPLHF. The CDR3 nucleotides read TGTGCCAGCAGCTCGGCCGGGACAGGGAGCCTCCGGGGCTCACCCCTCCACTTT.

The chain recombines TRBV6-2 or TRBV6-3 with TRBJ2-1, with D perhaps TRBD1 (6 bases). CDR1 is MNHEY and CDR2 is SVGEGT in the germline V gene. With 4 bases removed from V and 8 bases from J, the gap between germline ends came to 12 bases. The CDR3 totals 13 residues. The CDR3 reads CASSFDRIDEQFF. The CDR3 DNA reads as TGTGCCAGCAGTTTCGACAGGATCGATGAGCAGTTCTTC.

This clonotype was found a few times. This chain connects TRBV7-9 to TRBJ1-1; D is uncertain. The CDR3 has 14 amino acids. V was trimmed by 3 bases and J by 1 base, leaving 9 bases between them. CDR1 is SEHNR and CDR2 is FQNEAQ in the germline V gene (reference sequence). CDR3 protein: CASSFFQANTEAFF. CDR3 DNA sequence: TGTGCCAGCAGCTTCTTCCAGGCGAACACTGAAGCTTTCTTT.

This clonotype occurred a few times. The chain links TRBV20-1 to TRBJ2-7; possibly TRBD1 or TRBD2 for D (5 bases each). This CDR3 is built from 11 residues. Germline CDR1 DFQATT, CDR2 SNEGSKA (reference sequence). The V end was cut by 3 bases, the J end by 7 bases, with 10 bases between. CDR3 bases: TGCAGTGCTAGGAGGAGGACAGAGCAGTACTTC. Its translation: CSARRRTEQYF.

The chain carries TRBV29-1 and TRBJ2-7; possibly TRBD2 for D (5 bases). Trimming removed 6 bases from V and 2 bases from J, with 14 bases in between. This CDR3 region has 13 residues. Germline assignment: CDR1 SQVTM and CDR2 ANQGSEA. The CDR3 DNA reads as TGCAGCGTCAAAACTGACGGGACCTACGAGCAGTACGTC. Protein sequence: CSVKTDGTYEQYV.

This clonotype was detected ten times or more. At one of its ends the junction is not consistent with the germline gene, which may arise from a read error. The rearrangement uses TRBV5-5 and TRBJ2-4; D may be TRBD1 (5 bases). This CDR3 is 12 amino acids long. The germline V gene encodes CDR1 SGHKS and CDR2 YYEKEE (reference sequence). DNA for the CDR3: TGTGCCAGCAGCGGGTCAGGGCTAGATGGTAACTTC. It encodes CASSGSGLDGNF.

This clonotype was seen more than once but under ten times. V is TRBV9 and J is TRBJ1-1, with D perhaps matching TRBD1 (6 bases). This CDR3 is built from 12 residues. CDR1 and CDR2 from the germline V gene are SGDLS and YYNGEE. The V and J ends lost 3 bases and 10 bases respectively, with 13 bases between them. CDR3 coding DNA: TGTGCCAGCAGCGGATCACGACAGGTAGCTTTCTTT. Amino acids: CASSGSRQVAFF.

The chain recombines TRBV14 with TRBJ2-1, with D perhaps TRBD2 (5 bases). V lost 1 base and J lost 7, with 14 bases in between. Germline loops: CDR1 SGHDN, CDR2 FVKESK. The CDR3 loop spans 15 amino acids. For the CDR3, the DNA is TGTGCCAGCAGCCAAGTCCGGGGTCCCCAAAATGAGCAGTTCTTC. It specifies CASSQVRGPQNEQFF.

The genes are TRBV20-1 and TRBJ2-3; 11 bases agree with TRBD2. Losses at the gene ends were 6 bases for V and 2 bases for J; bases not matched to a gene: 13. This CDR3 has 17 amino acids. Germline values: CDR1 DFQATT, CDR2 SNEGSKA (reference sequence). Here the CDR3 DNA reads TGCAGTGCCACGACGTTGACTAGCGGGGATCTCACAGATACGCAGTATTTT. Translated: CSATTLTSGDLTDTQYF.

J is TRBJ2-5 and V is TRBV20-1; 13 bases align to TRBD2. J gave up 5 bases and V 6 bases, and 12 bases lay outside the gene matches. The CDR3 covers 16 residues. Germline V gene data show CDR1 as DFQATT and CDR2 as SNEGSKA (reference sequence). This chain's CDR3 is CSAHPTSGGSQETQYF. DNA for the CDR3: TGCAGTGCCCACCCGACTAGCGGGGGGTCGCAGGAGACCCAGTACTTC.

This chain joins TRBV7-2 and TRBJ1-6; D is unclear. The germline V gene has CDR1 SGHTA and CDR2 FQGNSA. Between the trimmed V and J ends, which lost 1 base and 11 bases, there was a span of 12 bases. The CDR3 is made up of 14 amino acids. The CDR3: CASSLGSLLAPLHF. The CDR3 DNA sequence: TGTGCCAGCAGCTTAGGGTCCCTTTTGGCACCCCTCCACTTT.

This chain connects TRBV23-1 to TRBJ2-5; no firm D call. Being an ORF, TRBV23-1 has a function that is uncertain. The CDR3 is 16 amino acids. V was trimmed by 0 bases and J by 7 bases, leaving 18 bases between them. CDR3 in amino acids: CASSQSWAPGRWTQYF. The CDR3 bases are TGCGCCAGCAGTCAATCCTGGGCACCTGGAAGGTGGACCCAGTACTTC.